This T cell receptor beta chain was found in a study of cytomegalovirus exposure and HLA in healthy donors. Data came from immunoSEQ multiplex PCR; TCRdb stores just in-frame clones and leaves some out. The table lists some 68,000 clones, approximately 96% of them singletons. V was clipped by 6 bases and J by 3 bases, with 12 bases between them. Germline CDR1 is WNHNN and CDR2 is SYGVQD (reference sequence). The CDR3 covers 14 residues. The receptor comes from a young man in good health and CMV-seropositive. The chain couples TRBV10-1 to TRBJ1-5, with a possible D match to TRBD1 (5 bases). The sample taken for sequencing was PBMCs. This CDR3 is CASRLRQFNQPQHF. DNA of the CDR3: TGCGCCAGCAGACTACGACAGTTCAATCAGCCCCAGCATTTT.